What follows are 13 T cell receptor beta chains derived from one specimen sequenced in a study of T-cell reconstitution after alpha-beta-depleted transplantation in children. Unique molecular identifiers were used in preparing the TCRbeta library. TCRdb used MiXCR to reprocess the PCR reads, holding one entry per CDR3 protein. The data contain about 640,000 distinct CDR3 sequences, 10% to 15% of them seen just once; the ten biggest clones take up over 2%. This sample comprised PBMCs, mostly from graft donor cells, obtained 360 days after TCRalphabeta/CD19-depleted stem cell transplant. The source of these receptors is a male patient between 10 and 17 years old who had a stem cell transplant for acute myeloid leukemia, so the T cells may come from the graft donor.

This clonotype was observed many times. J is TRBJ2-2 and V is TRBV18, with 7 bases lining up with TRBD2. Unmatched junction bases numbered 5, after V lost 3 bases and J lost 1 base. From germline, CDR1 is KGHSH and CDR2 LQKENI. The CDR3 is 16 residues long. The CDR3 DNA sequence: TGTGCCAGCTCACCGCTCGCTAGCGGGAACACCGGGGAGCTGTTTTTT. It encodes CASSPLASGNTGELFF.

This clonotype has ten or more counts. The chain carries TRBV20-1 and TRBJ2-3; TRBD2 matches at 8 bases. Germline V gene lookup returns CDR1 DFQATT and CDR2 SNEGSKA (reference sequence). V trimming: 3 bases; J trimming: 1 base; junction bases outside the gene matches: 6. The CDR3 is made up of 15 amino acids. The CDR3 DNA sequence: TGCAGTGCTAGCCCCCTAGCGGGTCGCACAGATACGCAGTATTTT. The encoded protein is CSASPLAGRTDTQYF.

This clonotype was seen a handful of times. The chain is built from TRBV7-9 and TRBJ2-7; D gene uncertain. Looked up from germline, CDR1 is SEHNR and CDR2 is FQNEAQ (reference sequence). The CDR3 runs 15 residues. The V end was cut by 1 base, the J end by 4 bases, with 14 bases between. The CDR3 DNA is TGTGCCAGCAGCTTAGGGGCTCTTCATAGGTACGAGCAGTACTTC. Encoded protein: CASSLGALHRYEQYF. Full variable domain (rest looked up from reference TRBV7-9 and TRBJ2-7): DTGVSQNPRHKITKRGQNVTFRCDPISEHNRLYWYRQTLGQGPEFLTYFQNEAQLEKSRLLSDRFSAERPKGSFSTLEIQRTEQGDSAMYLCASSLGALHRYEQYFGPGTRLTVT.

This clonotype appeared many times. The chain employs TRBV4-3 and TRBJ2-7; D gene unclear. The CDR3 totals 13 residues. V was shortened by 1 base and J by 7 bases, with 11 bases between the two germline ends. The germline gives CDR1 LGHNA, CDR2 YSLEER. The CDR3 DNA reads TGCGCCAGCAGCCAAGGTTATTCTCAGGAGCAGTACTTC. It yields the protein CASSQGYSQEQYF.

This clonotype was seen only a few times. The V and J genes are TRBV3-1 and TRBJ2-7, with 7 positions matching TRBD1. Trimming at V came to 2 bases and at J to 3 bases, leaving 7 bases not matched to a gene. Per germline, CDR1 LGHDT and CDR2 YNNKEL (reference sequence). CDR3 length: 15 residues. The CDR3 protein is CASSQKWQGDYEQYF. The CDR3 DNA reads TGTGCCAGCAGCCAAAAGTGGCAGGGGGACTACGAGCAGTACTTC.

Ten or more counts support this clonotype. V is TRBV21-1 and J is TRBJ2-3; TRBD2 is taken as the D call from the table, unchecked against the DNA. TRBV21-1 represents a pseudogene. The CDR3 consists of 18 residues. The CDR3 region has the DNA TGTGCCAGCAGCAAAGGGAGCGGAGGAGGGAGATTCACAGATACGCAGTATTTT. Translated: CASSKGSGGGRFTDTQYF.

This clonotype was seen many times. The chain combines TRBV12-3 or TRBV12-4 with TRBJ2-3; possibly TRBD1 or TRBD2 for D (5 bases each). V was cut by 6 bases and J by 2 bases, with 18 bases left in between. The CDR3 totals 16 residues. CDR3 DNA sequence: TGTGCCAGCAGCCCCGAGGGAGCGGACACCACAGATACGCAGTATTTT. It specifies CASSPEGADTTDTQYF.

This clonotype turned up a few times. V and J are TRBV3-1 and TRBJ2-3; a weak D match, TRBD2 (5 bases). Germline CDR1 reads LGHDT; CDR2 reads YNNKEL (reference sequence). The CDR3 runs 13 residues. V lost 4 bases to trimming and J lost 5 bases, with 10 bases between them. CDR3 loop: CASSRRTLDTQYF. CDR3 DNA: TGTGCCAGCAGCCGTCGGACTTTAGATACGCAGTATTTT.

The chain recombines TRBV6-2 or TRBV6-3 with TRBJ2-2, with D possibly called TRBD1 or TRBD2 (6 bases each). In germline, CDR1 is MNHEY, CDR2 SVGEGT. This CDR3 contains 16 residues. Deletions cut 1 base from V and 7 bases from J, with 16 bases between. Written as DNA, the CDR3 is TGTGCCAGCAGTTACTACCGGGGGCGAGGAGTCGGGGAGCTGTTTTTT. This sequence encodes CASSYYRGRGVGELFF.

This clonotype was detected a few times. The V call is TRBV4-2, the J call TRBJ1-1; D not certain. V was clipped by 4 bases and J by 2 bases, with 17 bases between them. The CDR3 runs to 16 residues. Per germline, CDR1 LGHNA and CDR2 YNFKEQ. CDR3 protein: CASSRKRGRENTEAFF. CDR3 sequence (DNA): TGTGCCAGCAGCCGCAAACGCGGCAGAGAAAACACTGAAGCTTTCTTT.

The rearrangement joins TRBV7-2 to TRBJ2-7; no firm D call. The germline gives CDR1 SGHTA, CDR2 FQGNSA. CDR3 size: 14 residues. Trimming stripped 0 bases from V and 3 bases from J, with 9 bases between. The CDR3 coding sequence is TGTGCCAGCAGCTTAGCGCGGCAGCTCTACGAGCAGTACTTC. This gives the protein CASSLARQLYEQYF.

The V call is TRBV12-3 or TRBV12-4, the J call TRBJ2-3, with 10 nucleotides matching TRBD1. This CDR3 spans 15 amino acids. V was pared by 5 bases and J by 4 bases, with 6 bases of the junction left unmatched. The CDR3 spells CASSAPGQGSDTQYF. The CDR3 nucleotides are TGTGCCAGCAGTGCTCCGGGACAGGGGTCAGATACGCAGTATTTT.

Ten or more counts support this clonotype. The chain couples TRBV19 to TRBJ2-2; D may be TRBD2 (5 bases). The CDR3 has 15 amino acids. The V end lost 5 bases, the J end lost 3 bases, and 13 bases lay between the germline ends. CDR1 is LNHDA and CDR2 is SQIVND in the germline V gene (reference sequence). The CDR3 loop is CASSLFVGDTGELFF. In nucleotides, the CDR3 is TGTGCCAGTAGTCTCTTTGTCGGGGACACCGGGGAGCTGTTTTTT.